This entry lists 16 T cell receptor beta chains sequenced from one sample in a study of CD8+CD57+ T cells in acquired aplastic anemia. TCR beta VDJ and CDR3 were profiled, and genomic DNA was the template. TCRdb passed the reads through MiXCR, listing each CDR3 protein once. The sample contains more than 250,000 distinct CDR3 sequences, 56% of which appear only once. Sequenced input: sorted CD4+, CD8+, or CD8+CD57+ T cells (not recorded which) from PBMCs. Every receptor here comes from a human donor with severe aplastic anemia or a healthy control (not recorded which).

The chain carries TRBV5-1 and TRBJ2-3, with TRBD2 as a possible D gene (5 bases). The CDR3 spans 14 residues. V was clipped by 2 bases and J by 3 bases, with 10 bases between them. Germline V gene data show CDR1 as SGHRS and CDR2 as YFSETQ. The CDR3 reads CASSLLLVTDTQYF. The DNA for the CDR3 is TGCGCCAGCAGCTTACTACTAGTTACAGATACGCAGTATTTT. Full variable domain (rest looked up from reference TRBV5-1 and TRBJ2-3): KAGVTQTPRYLIKTRGQQVTLSCSPISGHRSVSWYQQTPGQGLQFLFEYFSETQRNKGNFPGRFSGRQFSNSRSEMNVSTLELGDSALYLCASSLLLVTDTQYFGPGTRLTVL.

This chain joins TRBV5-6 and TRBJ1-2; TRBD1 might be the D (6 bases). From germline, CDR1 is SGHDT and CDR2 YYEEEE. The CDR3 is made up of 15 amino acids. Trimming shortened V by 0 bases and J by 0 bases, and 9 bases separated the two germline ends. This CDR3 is CASSLVGTSNYGYTF. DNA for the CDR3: TGTGCCAGCAGCTTGGTGGGGACATCTAACTATGGCTACACCTTC.

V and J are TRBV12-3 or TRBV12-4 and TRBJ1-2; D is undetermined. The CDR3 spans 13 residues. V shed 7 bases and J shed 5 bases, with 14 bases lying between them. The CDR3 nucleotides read TGTGCCAGCACCCGAGACGGTGATTATGGCTACACCTTC. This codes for CASTRDGDYGYTF.

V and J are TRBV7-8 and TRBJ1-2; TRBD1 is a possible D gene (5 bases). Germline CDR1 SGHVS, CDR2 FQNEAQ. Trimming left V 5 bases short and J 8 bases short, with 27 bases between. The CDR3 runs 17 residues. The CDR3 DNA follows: TGTGCCAGCAGCAAAGAACACACGGCCGGGGGGGGAGAAGGCTACACCTTC. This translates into CASSKEHTAGGGEGYTF.

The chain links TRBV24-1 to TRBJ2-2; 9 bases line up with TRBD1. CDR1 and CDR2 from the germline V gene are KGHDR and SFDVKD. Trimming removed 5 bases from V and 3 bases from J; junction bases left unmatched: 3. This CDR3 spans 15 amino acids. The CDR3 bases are TGTGCCACCAGTGGGGGACAGGGATACACCGGGGAGCTGTTTTTT. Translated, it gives CATSGGQGYTGELFF.

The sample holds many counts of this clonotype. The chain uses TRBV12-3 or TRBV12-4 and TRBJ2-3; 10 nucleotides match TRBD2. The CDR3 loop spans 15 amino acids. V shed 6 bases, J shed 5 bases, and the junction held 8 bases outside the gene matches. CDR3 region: CASRLSGGAIDTQYF. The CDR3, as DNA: TGTGCCAGCAGGCTCAGCGGGGGGGCCATAGATACGCAGTATTTT.

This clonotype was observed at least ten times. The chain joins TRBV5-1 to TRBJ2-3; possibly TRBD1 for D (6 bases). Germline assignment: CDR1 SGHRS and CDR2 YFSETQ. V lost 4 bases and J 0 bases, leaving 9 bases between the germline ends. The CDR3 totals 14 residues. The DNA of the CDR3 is TGCGCCAGCAGCCCGGACAGTAGCACAGATACGCAGTATTTT. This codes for CASSPDSSTDTQYF.

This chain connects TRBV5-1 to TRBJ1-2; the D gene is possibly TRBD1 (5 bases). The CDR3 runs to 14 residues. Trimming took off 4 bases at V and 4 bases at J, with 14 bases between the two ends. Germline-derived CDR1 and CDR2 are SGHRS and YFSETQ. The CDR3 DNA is TGCGCCAGCAGCCGAGGGACGGGCTTCTATGGCTACACCTTC. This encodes CASSRGTGFYGYTF.

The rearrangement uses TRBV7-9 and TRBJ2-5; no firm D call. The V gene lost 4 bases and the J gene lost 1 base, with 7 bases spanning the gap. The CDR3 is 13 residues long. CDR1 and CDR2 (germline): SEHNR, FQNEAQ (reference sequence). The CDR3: CASSWSVQETQYF. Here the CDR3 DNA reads TGTGCCAGCAGCTGGTCAGTCCAAGAGACCCAGTACTTC.

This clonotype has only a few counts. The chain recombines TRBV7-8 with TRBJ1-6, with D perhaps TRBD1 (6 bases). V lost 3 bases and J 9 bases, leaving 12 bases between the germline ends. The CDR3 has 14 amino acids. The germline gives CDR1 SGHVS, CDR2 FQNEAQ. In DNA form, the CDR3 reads TGTGCCAGCAGCTTGGGAGAGGGGGGTTCACCCCTCCACTTT. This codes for CASSLGEGGSPLHF.

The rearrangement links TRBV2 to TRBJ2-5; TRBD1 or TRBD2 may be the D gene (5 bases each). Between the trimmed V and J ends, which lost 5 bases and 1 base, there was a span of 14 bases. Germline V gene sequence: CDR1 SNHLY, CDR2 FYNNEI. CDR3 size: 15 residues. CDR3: CASSWAWGTQETQYF. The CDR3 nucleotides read TGTGCCAGCAGTTGGGCCTGGGGGACCCAAGAGACCCAGTACTTC.

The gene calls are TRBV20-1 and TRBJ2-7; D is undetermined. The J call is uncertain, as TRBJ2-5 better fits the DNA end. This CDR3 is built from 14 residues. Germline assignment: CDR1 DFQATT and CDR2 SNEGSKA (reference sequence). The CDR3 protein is CSASRTVMQVTQYF. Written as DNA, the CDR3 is TGCAGTGCTAGCCGGACCGTCATGCAGGTGACCCAGTACTTC.

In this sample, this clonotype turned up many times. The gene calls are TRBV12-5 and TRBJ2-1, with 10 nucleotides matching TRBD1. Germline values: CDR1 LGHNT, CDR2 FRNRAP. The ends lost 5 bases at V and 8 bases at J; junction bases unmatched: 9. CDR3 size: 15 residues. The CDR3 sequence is CASGPRQGALDEQFF. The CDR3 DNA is TGTGCTAGTGGTCCCCGACAGGGGGCTCTCGATGAGCAGTTCTTC.

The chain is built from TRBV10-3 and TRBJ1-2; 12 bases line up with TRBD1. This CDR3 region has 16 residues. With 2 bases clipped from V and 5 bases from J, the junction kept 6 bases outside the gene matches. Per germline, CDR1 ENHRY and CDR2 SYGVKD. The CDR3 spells CAISEPGQGAWYGYTF. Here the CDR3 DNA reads TGTGCCATCAGTGAGCCGGGACAGGGGGCATGGTATGGCTACACCTTC.

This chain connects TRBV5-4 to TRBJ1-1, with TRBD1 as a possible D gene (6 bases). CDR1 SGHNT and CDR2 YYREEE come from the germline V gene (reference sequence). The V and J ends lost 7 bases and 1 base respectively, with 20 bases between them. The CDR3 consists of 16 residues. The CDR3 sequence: CASGPGAERRNTEAFF. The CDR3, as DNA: TGTGCCAGCGGTCCAGGGGCCGAACGGAGGAACACTGAAGCTTTCTTT.

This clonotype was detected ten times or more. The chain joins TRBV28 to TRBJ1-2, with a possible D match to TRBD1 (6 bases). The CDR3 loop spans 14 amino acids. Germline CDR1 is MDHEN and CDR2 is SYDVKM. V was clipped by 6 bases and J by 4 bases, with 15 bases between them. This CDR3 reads CASRSGTPTYGYTF. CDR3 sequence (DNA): TGTGCCAGCAGGAGCGGGACACCCACCTATGGCTACACCTTC.